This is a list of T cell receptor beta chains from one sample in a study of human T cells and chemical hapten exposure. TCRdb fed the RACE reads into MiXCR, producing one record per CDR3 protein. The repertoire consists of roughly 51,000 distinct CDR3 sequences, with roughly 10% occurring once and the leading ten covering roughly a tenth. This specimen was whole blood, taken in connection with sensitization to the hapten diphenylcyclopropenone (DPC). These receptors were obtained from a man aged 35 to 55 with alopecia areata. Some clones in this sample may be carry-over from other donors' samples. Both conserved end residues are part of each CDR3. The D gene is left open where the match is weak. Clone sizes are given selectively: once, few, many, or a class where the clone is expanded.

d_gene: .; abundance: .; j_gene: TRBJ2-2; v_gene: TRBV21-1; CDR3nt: TGTGCCAGCAGCAAAATAGAGCCGAGCACCGGGGAGCTGTTTTTT; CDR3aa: CASSKIEPSTGELFF
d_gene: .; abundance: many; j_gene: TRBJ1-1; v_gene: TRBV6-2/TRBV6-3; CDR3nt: TGTGCCAGCAGTTGGACGGTACAGAACACTGAAGCTTTCTTT; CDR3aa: CASSWTVQNTEAFF
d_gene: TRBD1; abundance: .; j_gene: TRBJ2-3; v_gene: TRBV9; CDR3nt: TGTGCCAGCAGCGTACTGGGACAGGGGACAGATACGCAGTATTTT; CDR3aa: CASSVLGQGTDTQYF
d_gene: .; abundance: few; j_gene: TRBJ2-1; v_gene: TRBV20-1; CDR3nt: TGCAGTGCTAGGGACTACAATGAGCAGTTCTTC; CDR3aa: CSARDYNEQFF
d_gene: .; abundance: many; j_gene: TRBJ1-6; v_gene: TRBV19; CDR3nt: TGTGCCAGTAGTACAGGGGTAGATAATTCACCCCTCCACTTT; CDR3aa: CASSTGVDNSPLHF
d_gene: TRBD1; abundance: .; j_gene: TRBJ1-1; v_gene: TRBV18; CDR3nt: TGTGCCAGCTCACAAGGACAGGGAGTAACTGAAGCTTTCTTT; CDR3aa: CASSQGQGVTEAFF
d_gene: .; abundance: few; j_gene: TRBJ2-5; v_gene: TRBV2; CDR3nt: TGTGCCAGCAGTCGGCGACAGCTCGGATCAGAGACCCAGTACTTC; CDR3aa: CASSRRQLGSETQYF
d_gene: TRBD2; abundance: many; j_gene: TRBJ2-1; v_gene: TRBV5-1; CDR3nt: TGCGCCAGCAGCTTTCTCGGGAGTGGCGGGAGTAAGAATGAGCAGTTCTTC; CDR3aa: CASSFLGSGGSKNEQFF
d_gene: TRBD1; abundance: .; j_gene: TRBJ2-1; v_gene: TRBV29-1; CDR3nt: TGCAGCGGCACAACAGGGGGCGGTGAAAAGGGTGAGCAGTTCTTC; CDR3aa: CSGTTGGGEKGEQFF
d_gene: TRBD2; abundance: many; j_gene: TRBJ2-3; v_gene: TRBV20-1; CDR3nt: TGCAGTGCTAGTGGGAGACTAGCGGGAATAGGAGATACGCAGTATTTT; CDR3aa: CSASGRLAGIGDTQYF
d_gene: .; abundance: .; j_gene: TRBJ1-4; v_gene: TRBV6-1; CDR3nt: TGTGCCAGCAGGATGGGGGCAACTAATGAAAAACTGTTTTTT; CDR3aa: CASRMGATNEKLFF
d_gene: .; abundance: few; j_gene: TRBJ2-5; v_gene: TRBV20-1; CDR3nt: TGCAGTGCTAGAGACATCGGGGGCTGGACCCAGTACTTC; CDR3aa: CSARDIGGWTQYF
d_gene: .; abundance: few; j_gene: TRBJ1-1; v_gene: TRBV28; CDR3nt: TGTGCCAGCTCGGGACCGATGAACACTGAAGCTTACTTT; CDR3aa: CASSGPMNTEAYF
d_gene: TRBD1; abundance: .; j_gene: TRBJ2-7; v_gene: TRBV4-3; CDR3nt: TGCGCCAGCAGCCAACGACAGGGTGTCTACGAGCAGTACTTC; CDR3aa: CASSQRQGVYEQYF
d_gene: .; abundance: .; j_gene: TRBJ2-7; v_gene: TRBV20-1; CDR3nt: TGCAGTGCTGCCCCCTTGACAGTTAGCTCCTACGAGCAGTACTTC; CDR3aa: CSAAPLTVSSYEQYF
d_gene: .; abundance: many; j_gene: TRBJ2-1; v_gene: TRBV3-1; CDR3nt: TGTGCCAGCAGCCAAGTCGACACATCCCGAGCGGATGAGCAGTTCTTC; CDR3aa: CASSQVDTSRADEQFF
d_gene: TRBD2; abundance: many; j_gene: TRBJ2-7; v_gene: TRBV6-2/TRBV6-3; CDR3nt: TGTGCCAGCAGTACCTACGGGACTACCCCCTACGAGCAGTACTTC; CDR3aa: CASSTYGTTPYEQYF
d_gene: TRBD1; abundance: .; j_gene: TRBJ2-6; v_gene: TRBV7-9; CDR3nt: TGTGCCAGCAGCTTAGGGGTTTTGGGACAGACCCACCATGGGGCCAACGTCCTGACTTTC; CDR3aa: CASSLGVLGQTHHGANVLTF
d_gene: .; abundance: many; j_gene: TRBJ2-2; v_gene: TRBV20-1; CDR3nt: TGCAGTGCCGCCGAGGGTTACACCGGGGAGCTGTTTTTT; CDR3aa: CSAAEGYTGELFF
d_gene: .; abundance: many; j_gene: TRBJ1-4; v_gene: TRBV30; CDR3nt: TGTGCCTGGAGCCTGGACAGTGCAACTAATGAAAAACTGTTTTTT; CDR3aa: CAWSLDSATNEKLFF
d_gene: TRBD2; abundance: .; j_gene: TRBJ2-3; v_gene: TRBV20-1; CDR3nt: TGCAGTGCTGGCCCCTCCGGGACTAGCGGACGTGGTACGCAGTATTTT; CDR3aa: CSAGPSGTSGRGTQYF
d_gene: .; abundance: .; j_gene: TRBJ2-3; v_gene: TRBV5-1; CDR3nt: TGCGCCAGCAGCTTGGGGTCTTACACAGATACGCAGTATTTT; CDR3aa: CASSLGSYTDTQYF
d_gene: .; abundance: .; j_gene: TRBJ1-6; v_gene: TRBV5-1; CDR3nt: TGCGCCAGCAGCTTGTCAGGACTCGGGAATTCACCCCTCCACTTT; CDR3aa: CASSLSGLGNSPLHF
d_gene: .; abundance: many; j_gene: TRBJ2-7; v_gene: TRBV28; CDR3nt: TGTGCCAGCAGGAAGGAGTGGTACGAGCAGTACTTC; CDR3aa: CASRKEWYEQYF
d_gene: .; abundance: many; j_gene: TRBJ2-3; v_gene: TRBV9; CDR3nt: TGTGCCAGCAGCGTAGAAGGGGTATACACAGATACGCAGTATTTT; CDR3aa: CASSVEGVYTDTQYF
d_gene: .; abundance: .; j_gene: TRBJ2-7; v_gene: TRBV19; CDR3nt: TGTGCCAGTAGTATCACCCCTCTCGGGACGGGGGCGTACGAGCAGTACTTC; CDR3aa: CASSITPLGTGAYEQYF
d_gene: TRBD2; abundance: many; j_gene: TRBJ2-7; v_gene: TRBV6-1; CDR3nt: TGTGCCAGCAGCGGGACTAGCGGGACCACTGGATACGAGCAGTACTTC; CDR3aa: CASSGTSGTTGYEQYF
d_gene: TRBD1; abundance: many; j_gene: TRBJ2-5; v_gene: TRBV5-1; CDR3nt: TGCGCCAGCAGCCGGCGGACAGGGGGCGAGTTGGAGACCCAGTACTTC; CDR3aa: CASSRRTGGELETQYF
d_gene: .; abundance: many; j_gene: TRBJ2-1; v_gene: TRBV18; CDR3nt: TGTGCCAGCTCACGATCCAACGTTTCTCCTGAGCAGTTCTTC; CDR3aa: CASSRSNVSPEQFF
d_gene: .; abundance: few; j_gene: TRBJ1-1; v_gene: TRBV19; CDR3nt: TGTGCCAGTAGTATAGATCATAACACTGAAGCTTTCTTT; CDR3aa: CASSIDHNTEAFF
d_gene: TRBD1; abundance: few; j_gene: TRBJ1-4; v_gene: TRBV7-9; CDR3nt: TGTGCCAGCAGCTACCTCGACAGGGGGGAAAAACTGTTTTTT; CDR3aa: CASSYLDRGEKLFF
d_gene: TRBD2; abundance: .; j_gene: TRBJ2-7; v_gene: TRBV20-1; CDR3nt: TGCAGTGCCATCTCACCAAGCGGGAGGGCCCTCGAGCAGTACTTC; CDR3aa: CSAISPSGRALEQYF
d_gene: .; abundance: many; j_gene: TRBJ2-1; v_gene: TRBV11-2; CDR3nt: TGTGCCAGCAGCTTGGTACGAAATGAGCAGTTCTTC; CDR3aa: CASSLVRNEQFF
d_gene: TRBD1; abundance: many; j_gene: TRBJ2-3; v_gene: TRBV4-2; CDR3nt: TGTGCCAGCAGCCAAAACCGGGGGACAGGGGAAGATACGCAGTATTTT; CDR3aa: CASSQNRGTGEDTQYF
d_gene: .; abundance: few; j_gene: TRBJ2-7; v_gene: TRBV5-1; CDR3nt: TGCGCCAGCAGCGGGGCTCGGACGGGATTCTACGAGCAGTACTTC; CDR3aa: CASSGARTGFYEQYF
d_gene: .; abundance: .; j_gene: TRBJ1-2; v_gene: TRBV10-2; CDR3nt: TGCGCCAGCAGTGACCTCAGGGAGCTGGATGGCTACACCTTC; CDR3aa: CASSDLRELDGYTF
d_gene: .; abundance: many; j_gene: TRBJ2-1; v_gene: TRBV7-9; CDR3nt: TGTGCCAGCAGCTTAGTCGTCACTGCCCGGACAAATGAGCAGTTCTTC; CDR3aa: CASSLVVTARTNEQFF
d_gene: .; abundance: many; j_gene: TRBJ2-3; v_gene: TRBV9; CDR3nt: TGTGCCAGCAGCGCGGGACCGGCTAGCACAGATACGCAGTATTTT; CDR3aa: CASSAGPASTDTQYF
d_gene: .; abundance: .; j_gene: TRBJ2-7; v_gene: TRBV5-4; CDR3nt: TGTGCCAGCAGCTTGGACATGACATCCGAGCAGTACTTC; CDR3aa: CASSLDMTSEQYF
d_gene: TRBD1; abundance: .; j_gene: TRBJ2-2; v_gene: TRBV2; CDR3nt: TGTGCCAGCAGCGGACAGGGGGCATGGACCGGGGAGCTGTTTTTT; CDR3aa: CASSGQGAWTGELFF
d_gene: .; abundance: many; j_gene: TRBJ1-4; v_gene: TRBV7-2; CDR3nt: TGTGCCAGCAGCTTAGGGAAGACTAATGAAAAACTGTTTTTT; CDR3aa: CASSLGKTNEKLFF
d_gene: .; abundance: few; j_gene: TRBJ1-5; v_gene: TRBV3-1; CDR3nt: TGTGCCAGCAGCCACCCAGGAGGCCAGCCCCAGCATTTT; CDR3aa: CASSHPGGQPQHF
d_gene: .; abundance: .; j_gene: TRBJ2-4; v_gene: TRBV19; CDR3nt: TGTGCCAGTAGATCGATAGCCAAAAACATTCAGTACTTC; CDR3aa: CASRSIAKNIQYF
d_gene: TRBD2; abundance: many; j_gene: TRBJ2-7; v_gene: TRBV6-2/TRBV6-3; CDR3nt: TGTGCCAGCAGTTACGGAGCAGGGACTAGCGGGAGGATAGAGTACTTC; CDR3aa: CASSYGAGTSGRIEYF
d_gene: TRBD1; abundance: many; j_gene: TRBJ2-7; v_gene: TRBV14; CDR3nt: TGTGCCAGCAGCCATCGGTCCGGGACAGGGCACTACGAGCAGTACTTC; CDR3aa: CASSHRSGTGHYEQYF
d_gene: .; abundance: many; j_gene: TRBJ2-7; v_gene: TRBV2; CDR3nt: TGTGCCAGCAGTTCGACCCCATCCTACGAGCAGTACTTC; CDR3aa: CASSSTPSYEQYF